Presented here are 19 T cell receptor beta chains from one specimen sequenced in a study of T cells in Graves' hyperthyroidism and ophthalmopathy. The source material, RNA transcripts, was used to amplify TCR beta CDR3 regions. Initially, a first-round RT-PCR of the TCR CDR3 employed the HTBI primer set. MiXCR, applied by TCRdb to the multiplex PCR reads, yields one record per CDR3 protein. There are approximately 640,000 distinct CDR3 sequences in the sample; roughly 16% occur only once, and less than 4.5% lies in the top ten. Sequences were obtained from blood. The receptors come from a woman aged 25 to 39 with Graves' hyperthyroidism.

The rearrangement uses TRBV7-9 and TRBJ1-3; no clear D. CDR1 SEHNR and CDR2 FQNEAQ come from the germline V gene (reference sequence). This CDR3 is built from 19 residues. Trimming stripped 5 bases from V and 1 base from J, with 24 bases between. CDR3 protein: CASSPRTGRGTLSGNTIYF. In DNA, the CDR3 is TGTGCCAGCAGCCCCAGAACCGGGCGGGGAACGCTGTCTGGAAACACCATATATTTT.

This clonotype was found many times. CDR3 loop: CASSEADRGSLNGETQYF. In nucleotides, the CDR3 is TGCGCCAGCAGTGAGGCGGACAGGGGGTCTCTAAATGGAGAGACCCAGTACTTC. The V and J genes are TRBV10-1 and TRBJ2-5, with 10 bases identical to TRBD1. The CDR3 length is 18 residues. Germline values: CDR1 WNHNN, CDR2 SYGVQD (reference sequence). Trimming at V came to 2 bases and at J to 4 bases, leaving 13 bases not matched to a gene.

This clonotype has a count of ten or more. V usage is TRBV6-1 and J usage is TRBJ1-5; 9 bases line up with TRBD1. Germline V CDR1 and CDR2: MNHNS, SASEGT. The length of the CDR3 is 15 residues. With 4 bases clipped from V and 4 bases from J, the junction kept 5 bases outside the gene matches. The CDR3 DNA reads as TGTGCCAGCAGTGGTACAGGGGGCAAGAATCAGCCCCAGCATTTT. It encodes CASSGTGGKNQPQHF.

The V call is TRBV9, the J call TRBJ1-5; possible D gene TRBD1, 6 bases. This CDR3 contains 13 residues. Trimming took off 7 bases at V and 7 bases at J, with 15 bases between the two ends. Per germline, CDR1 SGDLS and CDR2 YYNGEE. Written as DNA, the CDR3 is TGTGCCAGCGGGCAGGGGTGGGTGCAGCCCCAGCATTTT. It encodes CASGQGWVQPQHF. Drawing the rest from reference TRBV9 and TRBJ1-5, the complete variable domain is DSGVTQTPKHLITATGQRVTLRCSPRSGDLSVYWYQQSLDQGLQFLIQYYNGEERAKGNILERFSAQQFPDLHSELNLSSLELGDSALYFCASGQGWVQPQHFGDGTRLSIL.

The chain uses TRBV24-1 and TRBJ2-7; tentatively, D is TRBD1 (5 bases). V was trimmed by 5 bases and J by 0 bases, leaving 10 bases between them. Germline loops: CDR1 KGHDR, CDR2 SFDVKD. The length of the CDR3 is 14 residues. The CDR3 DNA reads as TGTGCCACCAGTGGCACAGGAAGCTCCTACGAGCAGTACTTC. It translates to CATSGTGSSYEQYF.

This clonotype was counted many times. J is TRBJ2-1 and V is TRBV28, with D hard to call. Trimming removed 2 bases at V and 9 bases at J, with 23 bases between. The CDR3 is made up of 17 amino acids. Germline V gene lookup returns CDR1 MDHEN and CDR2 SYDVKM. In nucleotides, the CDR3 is TGTGCCAGCAGTTTACCCAATTTTTTTCCAGAACGGAGTGAGCAGTTCTTC. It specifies CASSLPNFFPERSEQFF. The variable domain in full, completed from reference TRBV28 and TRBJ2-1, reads DVKVTQSSRYLVKRTGEKVFLECVQDMDHENMFWYRQDPGLGLRLIYFSYDVKMKEKGDIPEGYSVSREKKERFSLILESASTNQTSMYLCASSLPNFFPERSEQFFGPGTRLTVL.

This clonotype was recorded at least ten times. The CDR3 sequence: CASSRTENNEQFF. The CDR3 DNA follows: TGTGCCAGCAGCCGCACGGAGAACAATGAGCAGTTCTTC. V and J are TRBV7-6 and TRBJ2-1; unclear D gene. This CDR3 region has 13 residues. V was clipped by 5 bases and J by 5 bases, with 10 bases between them. Germline V gene data show CDR1 as SGHVS and CDR2 as FNYEAQ.

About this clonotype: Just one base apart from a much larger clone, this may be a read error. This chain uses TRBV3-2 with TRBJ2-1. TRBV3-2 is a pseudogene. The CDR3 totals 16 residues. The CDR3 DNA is TGTGTCAGCAGCCAAGATAATCGGCGGAGCTACAATGAGCAGTTCTTC. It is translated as CVSSQDNRRSYNEQFF.

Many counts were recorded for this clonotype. The CDR3 region has the DNA TGTGCCAGCAGAACCCGGACAGGAACCACAGATACGCAGTATTTT. The encoded protein is CASRTRTGTTDTQYF. The J gene is TRBJ2-3, the V gene TRBV12-3 or TRBV12-4, with 7 bases matching TRBD1. The CDR3 sequence is 15 residues long. V dropped 6 bases and J dropped 2; count of bases not matched to a gene: 8.

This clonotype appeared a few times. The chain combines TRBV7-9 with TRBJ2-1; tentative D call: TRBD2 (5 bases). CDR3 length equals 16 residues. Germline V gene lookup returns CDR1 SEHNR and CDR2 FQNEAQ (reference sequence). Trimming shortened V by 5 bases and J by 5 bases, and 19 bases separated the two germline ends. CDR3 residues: CASSQFRGLSDNEQFF. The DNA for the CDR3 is TGTGCCAGCAGCCAATTTCGGGGTCTTAGTGACAATGAGCAGTTCTTC.

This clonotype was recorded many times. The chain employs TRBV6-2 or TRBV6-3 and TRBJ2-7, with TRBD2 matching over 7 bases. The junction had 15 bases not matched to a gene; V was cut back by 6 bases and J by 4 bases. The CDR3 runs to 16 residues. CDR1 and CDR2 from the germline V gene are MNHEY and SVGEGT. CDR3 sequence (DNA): TGTGCCAGCAGATCTAACCACCGGGACTACAATTACGAGCAGTACTTC. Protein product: CASRSNHRDYNYEQYF.

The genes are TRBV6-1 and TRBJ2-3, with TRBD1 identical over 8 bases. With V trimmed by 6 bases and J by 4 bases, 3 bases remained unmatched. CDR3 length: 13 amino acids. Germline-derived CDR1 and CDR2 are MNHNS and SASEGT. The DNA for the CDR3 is TGTGCCAGCAGGCGACAGGGGTCAGATACGCAGTATTTT. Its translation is CASRRQGSDTQYF.

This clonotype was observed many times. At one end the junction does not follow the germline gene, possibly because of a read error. CDR3: CASSSGQLNAEAFF. The DNA of the CDR3 is TGTGCCAGCAGTTCGGGACAGTTGAACGCTGAAGCTTTCTTT. This chain uses TRBV28 with TRBJ1-1; 7 positions agree with TRBD1. This CDR3 has 14 residues. Germline CDR1 is MDHEN and CDR2 is SYDVKM.

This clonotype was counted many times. In DNA form, the CDR3 reads TGTGCCACCAGTGACCGAGAAGCTGAAGGGGGGTTTGCAGATACGCAGTATTTT. This sequence encodes CATSDREAEGGFADTQYF. The chain is built from TRBV24-1 and TRBJ2-3; D may correspond to TRBD1 or TRBD2 (6 bases each). CDR1 and CDR2 (germline): KGHDR, SFDVKD. Trimming removed 4 bases from V and 4 bases from J, with 23 bases in between. The CDR3 contains 18 residues.

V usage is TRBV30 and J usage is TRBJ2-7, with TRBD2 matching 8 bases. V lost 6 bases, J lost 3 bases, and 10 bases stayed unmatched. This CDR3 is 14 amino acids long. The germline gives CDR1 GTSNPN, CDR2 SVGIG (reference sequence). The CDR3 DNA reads TGTGCCTGTAGCAGCGGGAGAACAGTCTACGAGCAGTACTTC. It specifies CACSSGRTVYEQYF.

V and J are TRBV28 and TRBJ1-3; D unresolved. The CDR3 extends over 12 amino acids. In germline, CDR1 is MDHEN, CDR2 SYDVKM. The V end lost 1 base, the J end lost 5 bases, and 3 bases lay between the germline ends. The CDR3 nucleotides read TGTGCCAGCAGTTTATCTAGAAACACCATATATTTT. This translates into CASSLSRNTIYF.

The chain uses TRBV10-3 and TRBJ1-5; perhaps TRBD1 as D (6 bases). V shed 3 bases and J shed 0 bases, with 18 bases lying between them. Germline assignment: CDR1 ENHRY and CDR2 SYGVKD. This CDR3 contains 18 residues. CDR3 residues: CAISESISAGHSNQPQHF. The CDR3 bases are TGTGCCATCAGTGAATCGATAAGTGCGGGACATAGCAATCAGCCCCAGCATTTT.

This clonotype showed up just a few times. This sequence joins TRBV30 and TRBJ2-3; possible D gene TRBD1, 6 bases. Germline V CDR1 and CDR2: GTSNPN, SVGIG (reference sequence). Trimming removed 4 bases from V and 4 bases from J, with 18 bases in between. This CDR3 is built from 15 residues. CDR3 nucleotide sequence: TGTGCCTGGATTGCTACAGGGCTTAAATCAGATACGCAGTATTTT. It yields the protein CAWIATGLKSDTQYF.

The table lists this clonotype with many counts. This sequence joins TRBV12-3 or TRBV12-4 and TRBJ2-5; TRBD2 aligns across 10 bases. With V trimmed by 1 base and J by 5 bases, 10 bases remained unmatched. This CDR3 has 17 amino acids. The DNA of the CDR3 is TGTGCCAGCAGTTTAGGTACTTGGGCTAGCGGGAGTGAGACCCAGTACTTC. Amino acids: CASSLGTWASGSETQYF.